This TCR beta chain was identified in a study of beta chain features in type 1 diabetes. A note on this clone: Antigen specificity is unknown.

Study-wide results and caveats: It was not settled here whether HLA type affects TCRB rearrangement.

Germline values: CDR1 SNHLY, CDR2 FYNNEI. The V and J ends lost 3 bases and 15 bases, in that order; junction bases with no gene match: 5. The CDR3 has 11 residues. The investigators reverse transcribed all of the isolated RNA, so they sequenced expressed TCRB transcripts. Assay: immunoSEQ multiplex PCR; the TCRdb copy retains only in-frame clones and omits some. The repertoire includes hundreds of thousands of clones, around a sixth of them detected once, and around 0.1% sits in the top ten. The sequencing input was naive CD4+ T cells from blood. This sequence joins TRBV2 and TRBJ2-1; 7 nucleotides agree with TRBD1. This sequence originates from a young man in good health. CDR3 coding DNA: TGTGCCAGCAGTGAGGACAGGCCGGCGTTCTTC. It translates to CASSEDRPAFF.